These 32 T cell receptor beta chains were all obtained from the same sample, sequenced in a study of cytomegalovirus exposure and HLA in healthy donors. PCR used 60 Vbeta primers and 13 Jbeta primers. Method: immunoSEQ multiplex PCR; TCRdb's copy keeps in-frame clones and lacks some. Here the sample spans over 200,000 clones, around 85% being singletons. The sample consisted of PBMCs. The receptors derive from a human donor in good health.

The V gene is TRBV27, the J gene TRBJ2-6; D remains ambiguous. This CDR3 is 15 amino acids long. The V gene lost 6 bases and the J gene lost 4 bases, with 13 bases spanning the gap. Looked up from germline, CDR1 is MNHEY and CDR2 is SMNVEV (reference sequence). Here the CDR3 reads CASSLVQRGANVLTF. CDR3 sequence (DNA): TGTGCCAGCAGCCTCGTCCAGAGGGGGGCCAACGTCCTGACTTTC.

This sequence joins TRBV30 and TRBJ2-7, with 10 bases matching TRBD2. Germline V lookup: CDR1 GTSNPN, CDR2 SVGIG (reference sequence). The CDR3 totals 13 residues. Germline trimming cut 3 bases from V and 3 bases from J; bases unmatched to any gene: 2. The CDR3 loop reads CAWRSSGSYEQYF. CDR3 sequence (DNA): TGTGCCTGGAGGTCTAGCGGGAGCTACGAGCAGTACTTC.

This chain links TRBV2 with TRBJ1-1, with unresolved D. With 4 bases removed from V and 3 bases from J, the gap between germline ends came to 12 bases. This CDR3 spans 14 amino acids. Germline-derived CDR1 and CDR2 are SNHLY and FYNNEI. This CDR3 reads CASSGGGSYTEAFF. The CDR3 nucleotides read TGTGCCAGCAGTGGGGGAGGGAGTTACACTGAAGCTTTCTTT.

The chain combines TRBV21-1 with TRBJ1-1. TRBV21-1 is marked as a pseudogene. CDR3 length: 15 amino acids. CDR3 in DNA: TGTGCCAGCAGCTTCGTTCAAGTAGCGGACACTGAAGCTTTCTTT. Translating it yields CASSFVQVADTEAFF.

V and J are TRBV5-1 and TRBJ2-3, with 9 bases identical to TRBD2. This CDR3 region has 19 residues. Germline CDR1 and CDR2: SGHRS and YFSETQ. The junction had 18 bases not matched to a gene; V was cut back by 4 bases and J by 3 bases. In nucleotides, the CDR3 is TGCGCCAGCAGCAGACTCGGATTTAGCGGGAGCCGCGGAACAGATACGCAGTATTTT. Residues: CASSRLGFSGSRGTDTQYF.

V is TRBV19 and J is TRBJ2-3, with TRBD2 matching 9 bases. J lost 1 base, V lost 3 bases, and 2 bases had no gene match. CDR3 length: 15 residues. Germline lookup yields CDR1 LNHDA and CDR2 SQIVND (reference sequence). CDR3 region: CASSIRTSGTDTQYF. CDR3 DNA: TGTGCCAGTAGTATTCGGACTAGCGGCACAGATACGCAGTATTTT.

About this clone itself: This sample includes further DNA sequences coding for the same CDR3. The chain employs TRBV7-9 and TRBJ2-1; tentative D call: TRBD2 (5 bases). This CDR3 contains 14 residues. Germline V gives CDR1 SEHNR, CDR2 FQNEAQ (reference sequence). The V and J ends lost 1 base and 8 bases respectively, with 12 bases between them. The CDR3 region is CASSLGLAGDEQFF. The CDR3 DNA reads TGTGCCAGCAGCTTAGGGCTAGCAGGTGATGAGCAGTTCTTC.

This clone was picked up a small number of times. V and J are TRBV7-9 and TRBJ2-7; possibly TRBD1 for D (6 bases). The CDR3 consists of 14 residues. V dropped 5 bases and J dropped 6 bases, with 17 bases sitting between them. Germline V lookup: CDR1 SEHNR, CDR2 FQNEAQ (reference sequence). CDR3 sequence reads: CASSRATTGTEQYF. The CDR3, as DNA: TGTGCCAGCAGCAGGGCGACTACAGGGACCGAGCAGTACTTC.

The V and J genes are TRBV11-1 and TRBJ2-7; tentative D call: TRBD2 (6 bases). Germline CDR1 SGHAT, CDR2 FQDESV (reference sequence). V lost 3 bases and J 4 bases, leaving 10 bases between the germline ends. CDR3 length: 13 residues. Here the CDR3 reads CASSFGTRYEQYF. The DNA of the CDR3 is TGTGCCAGCAGCTTTGGGACTCGATACGAGCAGTACTTC.

This chain links TRBV5-4 with TRBJ2-2; 7 bases line up with TRBD1. The J segment lost 4 bases and the V segment lost 4 bases, leaving 4 bases of the junction unmatched. This CDR3 region has 14 residues. Looked up from germline, CDR1 is SGHNT and CDR2 is YYREEE (reference sequence). The CDR3 sequence is CASSTGDTTGELFF. CDR3 DNA sequence: TGTGCCAGCAGCACAGGGGATACCACCGGGGAGCTGTTTTTT.

In this sample, this clone turned up once. The CDR3 protein is CAAGDSPYEQYF. The CDR3 DNA is TGTGCCGCCGGGGACTCACCCTACGAGCAGTACTTC. V gene TRBV7-6 combines with J gene TRBJ2-7; the D gene is possibly TRBD2 (6 bases). The length of the CDR3 is 12 residues. V lost 11 bases and J lost 2, with 13 bases in between. The germline gives CDR1 SGHVS, CDR2 FNYEAQ.

CDR3 coding DNA: TGTGCCAGCAGCCCTCTAGCGGAGTCCTACAATGAGCAGTTCTTC. Encoded protein: CASSPLAESYNEQFF. The chain carries TRBV5-4 and TRBJ2-1; 7 bases agree with TRBD2. The CDR3 contains 15 residues. Germline loops: CDR1 SGHNT, CDR2 YYREEE (reference sequence). The trim removed 4 bases at V and 1 base at J, leaving 5 bases unmatched. Variable domain in full (rest from reference TRBV5-4 and TRBJ2-1): ETGVTQSPTHLIKTRGQQVTLRCSSQSGHNTVSWYQQALGQGPQFIFQYYREEENGRGNFPPRFSGLQFPNYSSELNVNALELDDSALYLCASSPLAESYNEQFFGPGTRLTVL.

This clone was seen a single time. This chain connects TRBV7-2 to TRBJ2-3; D is perhaps TRBD1 (5 bases). The germline gives CDR1 SGHTA, CDR2 FQGNSA. This CDR3 comprises 14 residues. Trimming removed 2 bases from V and 4 bases from J, with 10 bases in between. CDR3 nucleotide sequence: TGTGCCAGCAGCTTACAGGGCTTAGCAGATACGCAGTATTTT. Its protein is CASSLQGLADTQYF.

The chain has TRBV19 and TRBJ1-2, with D tentatively TRBD1 (6 bases). CDR1 is LNHDA, CDR2 SQIVND, per germline (reference sequence). V was clipped by 5 bases and J by 4 bases, with 11 bases between them. The CDR3 has 13 residues. The CDR3 DNA sequence: TGTGCCAGTAGTGTAGGACAGTTCTATGGCTACACCTTC. Translated, it gives CASSVGQFYGYTF. The full variable domain, rest sourced from reference TRBV19 and TRBJ1-2, is DGGITQSPKYLFRKEGQNVTLSCEQNLNHDAMYWYRQDPGQGLRLIYYSQIVNDFQKGDIAEGYSVSREKKESFPLTVTSAQKNPTAFYLCASSVGQFYGYTFGSGTRLTVV.

V usage is TRBV6-5 and J usage is TRBJ1-5; a possible D gene is TRBD1 (5 bases). Germline V lookup: CDR1 MNHEY, CDR2 SVGAGI. The ends were cut back, 7 bases at V and 3 bases at J, with 16 bases in the middle. The CDR3 extends over 15 amino acids. In DNA, the CDR3 is TGTGCCAGCACGCCCGTGGGCAGGGTCAATCAGCCCCAGCATTTT. Protein sequence: CASTPVGRVNQPQHF.

This rearrangement joins TRBV13 to TRBJ2-3, with D possibly being TRBD2 (6 bases). Germline V gene data show CDR1 as PRHDT and CDR2 as FYEKMQ (reference sequence). The CDR3 runs to 16 residues. Trimming pared 6 bases from V and 3 bases from J, leaving 19 bases between. The CDR3 here is CASRGPAGPATDTQYF. The CDR3 nucleotides read TGTGCCAGCAGGGGTCCAGCGGGTCCCGCGACAGATACGCAGTATTTT. Together with reference TRBV13 and TRBJ2-3, the CDR3 gives the full variable domain: AAGVIQSPRHLIKEKRETATLKCYPIPRHDTVYWYQQGPGQDPQFLISFYEKMQSDKGSIPDRFSAQQFSDYHSELNMSSLELGDSALYFCASRGPAGPATDTQYFGPGTRLTVL.

The genes are TRBV28 and TRBJ2-3, with TRBD2 as a possible D gene (6 bases). The CDR3 sequence is 14 residues long. CDR1 and CDR2 from the germline V gene are MDHEN and SYDVKM. V lost 3 bases and J 2 bases, leaving 9 bases between the germline ends. The CDR3, as DNA: TGTGCCAGCAGTTTTGGCGGGATCACAGATACGCAGTATTTT. Amino acids: CASSFGGITDTQYF.

This chain links TRBV18 with TRBJ1-1; 10 positions agree with TRBD1. The CDR3 covers 16 residues. Looked up from germline, CDR1 is KGHSH and CDR2 is LQKENI. Trimming removed 6 bases from V and 5 bases from J; junction bases left unmatched: 12. CDR3: CASSRTRTGGYTEAFF. In nucleotides, the CDR3 is TGTGCCAGCTCCCGTACTCGGACAGGGGGTTATACTGAAGCTTTCTTT.

This chain connects TRBV19 to TRBJ1-1; a weak D match, TRBD1 (5 bases). The CDR3 has 14 residues. Germline V gene lookup returns CDR1 LNHDA and CDR2 SQIVND (reference sequence). Between the trimmed V and J ends, which lost 3 bases and 3 bases, there was a span of 11 bases. The CDR3 here is CASSIPDRDTEAFF. The CDR3 DNA reads TGTGCCAGTAGTATCCCCGACAGAGACACTGAAGCTTTCTTT.

The rearrangement links TRBV7-9 to TRBJ2-2; D is perhaps TRBD1 (6 bases). Germline values: CDR1 SEHNR, CDR2 FQNEAQ (reference sequence). This CDR3 is 13 amino acids long. V was shortened by 5 bases and J by 5 bases, with 9 bases between the two germline ends. The CDR3 nucleotides are TGTGCCAGCAGCCAAAGGGGGACCGGGGAGCTGTTTTTT. Amino acid sequence: CASSQRGTGELFF.

The V gene is TRBV7-2, the J gene TRBJ2-1; 13 bases fit TRBD2. Germline V gene lookup returns CDR1 SGHTA and CDR2 FQGNSA. The CDR3 contains 15 residues. V shed 5 bases and J 10 bases; nucleotides not matched to a gene: 8. CDR3 nucleotides: TGTGCCAGCAGCCCCGGACTAGCGGGAGAGCACGAGCAGTTCTTC. Residues: CASSPGLAGEHEQFF.

The V gene is TRBV10-3, the J gene TRBJ1-2; 9 nucleotides align to TRBD1. This CDR3 is 13 amino acids long. The J segment lost 3 bases and the V segment lost 6 bases, leaving 2 bases of the junction unmatched. Germline CDR1 and CDR2: ENHRY and SYGVKD. The CDR3 is CAIRRQGDYGYTF. The DNA for the CDR3 is TGTGCCATCAGGCGACAGGGGGACTATGGCTACACCTTC.

Only one count was recorded for this clone. The V gene is TRBV19, the J gene TRBJ2-1, with 10 bases matching TRBD2. The CDR3 spans 16 residues. Trimming removed 3 bases from V and 2 bases from J; junction bases left unmatched: 4. Per the germline V gene, CDR1 is LNHDA and CDR2 is SQIVND (reference sequence). In DNA form, the CDR3 reads TGTGCCAGTAGTATCGGACTAGCGGCCACCTACAATGAGCAGTTCTTC. Its protein is CASSIGLAATYNEQFF.

The V call is TRBV6-1, the J call TRBJ1-2, with 7 bases aligning to TRBD1. Looked up from germline, CDR1 is MNHNS and CDR2 is SASEGT. This CDR3 has 15 amino acids. With V trimmed by 4 bases and J by 3 bases, 8 bases remained unmatched. The CDR3 reads CASSVTWTGDYGYTF. The CDR3, as DNA: TGTGCCAGCAGTGTTACCTGGACAGGAGACTATGGCTACACCTTC.

V and J are TRBV25-1 and TRBJ2-1; weak D call: TRBD2 (5 bases). CDR3 length: 17 residues. The germline V gene encodes CDR1 MGHDK and CDR2 SYGVNS. V was pared by 2 bases and J by 3 bases, with 17 bases between. CDR3 nucleotide sequence: TGTGCCAGCAGTGAAAGGCGGGCTCCCGATGGCTACAATGAGCAGTTCTTC. Amino acids: CASSERRAPDGYNEQFF.

The chain recombines TRBV7-9 with TRBJ1-2, with TRBD1 identical over 8 bases. Germline CDR1 SEHNR, CDR2 FQNEAQ (reference sequence). The V and J ends lost 0 bases and 5 bases, in that order; junction bases with no gene match: 8. This CDR3 has 16 amino acids. The CDR3 reads CASSLAPGQDTYGYTF. The CDR3 DNA reads as TGTGCCAGCAGCTTAGCCCCGGGACAGGACACTTATGGCTACACCTTC.

This clone was recorded a few times. The chain carries TRBV7-2 and TRBJ2-3, with 10 bases aligning to TRBD2. Germline CDR1 reads SGHTA; CDR2 reads FQGNSA. The CDR3 is made up of 15 amino acids. V trimming: 3 bases; J trimming: 3 bases; junction bases outside the gene matches: 3. The CDR3 protein is CASSFSGRGTDTQYF. The CDR3, as DNA: TGTGCCAGCAGCTTCAGCGGGAGGGGGACAGATACGCAGTATTTT.

This chain uses TRBV4-2 with TRBJ2-7, with D perhaps TRBD2 (6 bases). Germline V gene sequence: CDR1 LGHNA, CDR2 YNFKEQ. The CDR3 is made up of 14 amino acids. With 3 bases removed from V and 6 bases from J, the gap between germline ends came to 15 bases. The CDR3 coding sequence is TGTGCCAGCAGCCAGGCCGACTGGGAGGTCGAGCAGTACTTC. This codes for CASSQADWEVEQYF.

J is TRBJ2-1 and V is TRBV9; 15 positions match TRBD2. The CDR3 runs to 16 residues. The germline V gene encodes CDR1 SGDLS and CDR2 YYNGEE. J gave up 7 bases and V 3 bases, and 5 bases lay outside the gene matches. The CDR3 region is CASSASGTSGRNEQFF. DNA of the CDR3: TGTGCCAGCAGCGCGTCCGGGACTAGCGGGAGGAATGAGCAGTTCTTC.

V and J are TRBV7-3 and TRBJ2-3; D not resolved. The CDR3 loop spans 13 amino acids. Germline loops: CDR1 SGHTA, CDR2 FQGTGA. Trimming pared 5 bases from V and 4 bases from J, leaving 10 bases between. CDR3 in amino acids: CASSPAEADTQYF. The CDR3 DNA reads TGTGCCAGCAGCCCCGCGGAAGCAGATACGCAGTATTTT.

This sequence joins TRBV19 and TRBJ1-5; 8 bases match TRBD1. Germline V gene sequence: CDR1 LNHDA, CDR2 SQIVND (reference sequence). CDR3 length: 16 residues. V lost 7 bases to trimming and J lost 4 bases; unmatched junction nucleotides: 12. The CDR3 DNA sequence: TGTGCCAGTACCTATGGGCCTGGACAGGGTAATCAGCCCCAGCATTTT. Its translation is CASTYGPGQGNQPQHF.

CDR3 coding DNA: TGTGCCAGCAGTCAAAGAACGGGGGAGACCCAGTACTTC. It yields the protein CASSQRTGETQYF. V is TRBV6-6 and J is TRBJ2-5; weak D call: TRBD2 (5 bases). CDR1 MNHNY and CDR2 SVGAGI come from the germline V gene (reference sequence). The length of the CDR3 is 13 residues. Trimming removed 5 bases from V and 5 bases from J, with 12 bases in between.